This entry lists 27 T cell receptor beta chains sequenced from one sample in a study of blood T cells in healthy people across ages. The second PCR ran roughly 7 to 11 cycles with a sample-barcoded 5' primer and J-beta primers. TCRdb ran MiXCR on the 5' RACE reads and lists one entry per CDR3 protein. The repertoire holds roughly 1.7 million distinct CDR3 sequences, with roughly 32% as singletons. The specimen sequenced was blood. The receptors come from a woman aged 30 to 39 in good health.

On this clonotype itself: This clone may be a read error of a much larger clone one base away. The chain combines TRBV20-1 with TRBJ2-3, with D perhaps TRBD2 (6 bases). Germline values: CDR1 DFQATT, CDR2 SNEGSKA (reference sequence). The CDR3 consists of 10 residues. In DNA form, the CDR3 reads TGCAATGCTAGCCGGGGGACGCAGTATTTT. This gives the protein CNASRGTQYF.

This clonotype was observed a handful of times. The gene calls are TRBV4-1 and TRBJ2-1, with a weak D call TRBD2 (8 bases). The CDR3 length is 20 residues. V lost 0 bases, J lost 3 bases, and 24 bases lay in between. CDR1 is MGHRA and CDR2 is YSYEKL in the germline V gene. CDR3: CASSQDRGTDLAGFYNEQFF. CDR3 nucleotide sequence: TGCGCCAGCAGCCAAGATAGGGGGACAGATTTAGCGGGGTTCTACAATGAGCAGTTCTTC.

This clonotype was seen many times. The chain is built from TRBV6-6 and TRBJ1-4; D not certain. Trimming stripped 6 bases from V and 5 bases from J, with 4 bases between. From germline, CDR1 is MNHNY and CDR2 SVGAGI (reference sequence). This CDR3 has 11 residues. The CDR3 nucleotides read TGTGCCAGCAGGACCAATGAAAAACTGTTTTTT. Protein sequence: CASRTNEKLFF.

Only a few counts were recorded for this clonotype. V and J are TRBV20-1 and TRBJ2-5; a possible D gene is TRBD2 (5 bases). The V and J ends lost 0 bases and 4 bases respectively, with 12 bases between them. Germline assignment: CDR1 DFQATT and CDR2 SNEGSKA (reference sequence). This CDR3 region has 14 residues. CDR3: CSARDRISGETQYF. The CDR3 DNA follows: TGCAGTGCTAGAGATCGGATCAGCGGAGAGACCCAGTACTTC.

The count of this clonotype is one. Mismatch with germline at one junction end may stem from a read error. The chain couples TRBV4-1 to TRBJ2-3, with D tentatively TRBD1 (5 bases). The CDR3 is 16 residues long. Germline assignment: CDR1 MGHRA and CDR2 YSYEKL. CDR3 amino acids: CAGSQDTGLARLTQYF. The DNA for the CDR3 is TGCGCCGGCAGCCAAGATACAGGTCTCGCGAGGCTTACGCAGTATTTT.

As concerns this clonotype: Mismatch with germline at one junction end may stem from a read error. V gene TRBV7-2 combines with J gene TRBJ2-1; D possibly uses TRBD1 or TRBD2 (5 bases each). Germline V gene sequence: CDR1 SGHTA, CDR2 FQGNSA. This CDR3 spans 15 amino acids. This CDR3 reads CASSLAGTQYNAQFF. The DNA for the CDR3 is TGTGCCAGCAGCCTCGCCGGGACCCAGTACAATGCGCAGTTCTTC. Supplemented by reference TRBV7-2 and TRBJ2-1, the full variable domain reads GAGVSQSPSNKVTEKGKDVELRCDPISGHTALYWYRQSLGQGLEFLIYFQGNSAPDKSGLPSDRFSAERTGGSVSTLTIQRTQQEDSAVYLCASSLAGTQYNAQFFGPGTRLTVL.

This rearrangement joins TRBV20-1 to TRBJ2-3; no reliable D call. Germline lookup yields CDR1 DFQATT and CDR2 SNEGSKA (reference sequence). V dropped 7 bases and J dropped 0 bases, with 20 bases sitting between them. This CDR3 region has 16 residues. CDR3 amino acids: CSVGSVRAPSTDTQYF. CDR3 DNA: TGCAGTGTTGGCTCCGTCCGAGCGCCGAGCACAGATACGCAGTATTTT.

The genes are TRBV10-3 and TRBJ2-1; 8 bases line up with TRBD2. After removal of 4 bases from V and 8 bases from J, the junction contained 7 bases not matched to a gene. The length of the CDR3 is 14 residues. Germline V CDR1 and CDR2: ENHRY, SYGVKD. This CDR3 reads CAISVQRESDEQFF. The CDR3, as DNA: TGTGCCATCAGTGTTCAGCGGGAGTCCGATGAGCAGTTCTTC.

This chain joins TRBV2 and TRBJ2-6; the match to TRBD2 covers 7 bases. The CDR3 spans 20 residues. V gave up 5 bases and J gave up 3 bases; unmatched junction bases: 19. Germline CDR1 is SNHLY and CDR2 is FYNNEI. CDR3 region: CASSQLGGLGGELGANVLTF. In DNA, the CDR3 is TGTGCCAGCAGTCAACTCGGGGGTCTGGGAGGGGAGCTTGGGGCCAACGTCCTGACTTTC.

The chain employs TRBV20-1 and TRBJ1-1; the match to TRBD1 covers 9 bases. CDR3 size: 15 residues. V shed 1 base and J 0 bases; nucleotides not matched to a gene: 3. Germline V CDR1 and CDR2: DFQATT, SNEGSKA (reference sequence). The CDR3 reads CSARVGTGLNTEAFF. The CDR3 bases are TGCAGTGCTAGAGTGGGGACAGGGTTGAACACTGAAGCTTTCTTT.

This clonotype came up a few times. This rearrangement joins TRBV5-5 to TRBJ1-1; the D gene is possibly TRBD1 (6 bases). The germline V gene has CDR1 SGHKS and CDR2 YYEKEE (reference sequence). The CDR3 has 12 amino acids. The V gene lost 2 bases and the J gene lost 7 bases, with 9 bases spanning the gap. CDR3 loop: CASSFGQIEAFF. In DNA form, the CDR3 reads TGTGCCAGCAGCTTCGGACAGATTGAAGCTTTCTTT.

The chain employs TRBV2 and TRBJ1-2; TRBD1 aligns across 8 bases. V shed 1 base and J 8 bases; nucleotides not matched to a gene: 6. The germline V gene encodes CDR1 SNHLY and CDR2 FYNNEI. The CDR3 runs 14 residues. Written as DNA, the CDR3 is TGTGCCAGCAGTGAAGGGAGGACAGGGAAAGGCTACACCTTC. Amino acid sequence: CASSEGRTGKGYTF.

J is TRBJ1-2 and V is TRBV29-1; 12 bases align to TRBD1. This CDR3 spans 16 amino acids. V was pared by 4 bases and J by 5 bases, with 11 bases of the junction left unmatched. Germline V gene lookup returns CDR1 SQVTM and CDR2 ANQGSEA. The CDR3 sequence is CSVAGTGGGWGYGYTF. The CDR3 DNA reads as TGCAGCGTTGCCGGGACAGGGGGCGGTTGGGGGTATGGCTACACCTTC.

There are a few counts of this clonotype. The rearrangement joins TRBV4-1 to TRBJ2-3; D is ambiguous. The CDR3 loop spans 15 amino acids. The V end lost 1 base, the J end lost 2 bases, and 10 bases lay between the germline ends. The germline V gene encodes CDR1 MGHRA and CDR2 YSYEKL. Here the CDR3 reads CASSQGRSDTDTQYF. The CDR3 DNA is TGCGCCAGCAGCCAAGGGCGCAGTGACACAGATACGCAGTATTTT.

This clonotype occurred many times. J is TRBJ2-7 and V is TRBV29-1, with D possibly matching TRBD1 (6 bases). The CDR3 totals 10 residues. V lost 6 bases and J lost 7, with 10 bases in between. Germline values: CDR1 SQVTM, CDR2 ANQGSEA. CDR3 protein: CSVFTGEQYF. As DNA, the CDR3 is TGCAGCGTCTTCACAGGGGAGCAGTACTTC.

The CDR3 reads CASNGIAGGQGDYEQYF. Here the CDR3 DNA reads TGTGCCAGCAACGGGATAGCGGGAGGGCAAGGGGACTACGAGCAGTACTTC. The chain combines TRBV6-1 with TRBJ2-7; 11 bases are shared with TRBD2. There are 17 residues in the CDR3. J lost 3 bases, V lost 7 bases, and 14 bases had no gene match. CDR1 is MNHNS and CDR2 is SASEGT in the germline V gene.

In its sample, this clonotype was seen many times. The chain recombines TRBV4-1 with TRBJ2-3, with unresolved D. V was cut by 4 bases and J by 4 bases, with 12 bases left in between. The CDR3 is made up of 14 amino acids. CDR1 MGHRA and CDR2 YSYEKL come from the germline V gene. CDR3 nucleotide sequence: TGCGCCAGCAGCCTCTCACGGACGGCAGATACGCAGTATTTT. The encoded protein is CASSLSRTADTQYF.

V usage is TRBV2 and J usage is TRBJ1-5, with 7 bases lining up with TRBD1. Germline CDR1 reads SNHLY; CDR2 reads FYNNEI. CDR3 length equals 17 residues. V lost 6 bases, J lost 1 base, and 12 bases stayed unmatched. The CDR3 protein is CASSADRVVRSNQPQHF. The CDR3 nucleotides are TGTGCCAGCAGCGCAGACAGGGTGGTTAGGAGCAATCAGCCCCAGCATTTT.

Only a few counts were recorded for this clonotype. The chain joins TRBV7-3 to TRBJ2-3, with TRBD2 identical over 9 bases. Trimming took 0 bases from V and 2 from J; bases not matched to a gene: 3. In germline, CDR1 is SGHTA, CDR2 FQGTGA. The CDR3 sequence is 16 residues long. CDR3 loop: CASSLTGGGATDTQYF. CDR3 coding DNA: TGTGCCAGCAGCTTAACAGGCGGGGGGGCCACAGATACGCAGTATTTT.

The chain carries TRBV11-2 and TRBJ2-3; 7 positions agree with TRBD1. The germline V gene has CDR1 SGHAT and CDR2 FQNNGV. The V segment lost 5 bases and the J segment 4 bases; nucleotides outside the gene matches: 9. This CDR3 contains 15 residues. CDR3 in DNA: TGTGCCAGCAGCCGACAGGGTAATTTGCCAGATACGCAGTATTTT. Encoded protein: CASSRQGNLPDTQYF. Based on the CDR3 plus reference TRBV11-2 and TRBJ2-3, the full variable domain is EAGVAQSPRYKIIEKRQSVAFWCNPISGHATLYWYQQILGQGPKLLIQFQNNGVVDDSQLPKDRFSAERLKGVDSTLKIQPAKLEDSAVYLCASSRQGNLPDTQYFGPGTRLTVL.

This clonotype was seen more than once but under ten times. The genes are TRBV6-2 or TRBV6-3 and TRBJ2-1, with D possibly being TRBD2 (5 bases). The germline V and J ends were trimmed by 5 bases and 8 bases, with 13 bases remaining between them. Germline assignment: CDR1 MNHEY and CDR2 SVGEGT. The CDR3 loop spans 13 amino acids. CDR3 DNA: TGTGCCAGCAGTCAGTATACCGGGGATGAGCAGTTCTTC. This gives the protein CASSQYTGDEQFF.

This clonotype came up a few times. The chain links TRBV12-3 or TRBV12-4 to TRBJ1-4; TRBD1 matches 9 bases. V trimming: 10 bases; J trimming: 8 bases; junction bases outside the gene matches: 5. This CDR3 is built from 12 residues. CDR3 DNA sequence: TGTGCCACCAGGACAGGGGTCGAAAAACTGTTTTTT. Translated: CATRTGVEKLFF.

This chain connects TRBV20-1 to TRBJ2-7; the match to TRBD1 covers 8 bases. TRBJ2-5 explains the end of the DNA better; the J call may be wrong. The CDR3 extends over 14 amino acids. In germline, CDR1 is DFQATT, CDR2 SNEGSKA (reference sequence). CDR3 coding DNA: TGCAGTGCCGGACGGACAGGGAAGGGAGAGACCCAGTACTTC. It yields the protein CSAGRTGKGETQYF.

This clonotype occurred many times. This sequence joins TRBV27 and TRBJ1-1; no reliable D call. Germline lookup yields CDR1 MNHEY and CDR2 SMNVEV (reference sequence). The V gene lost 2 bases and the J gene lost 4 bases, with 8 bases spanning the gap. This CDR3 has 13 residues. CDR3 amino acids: CASSLREGTEAFF. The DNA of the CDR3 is TGTGCCAGCAGTTTACGGGAAGGCACTGAAGCTTTCTTT.

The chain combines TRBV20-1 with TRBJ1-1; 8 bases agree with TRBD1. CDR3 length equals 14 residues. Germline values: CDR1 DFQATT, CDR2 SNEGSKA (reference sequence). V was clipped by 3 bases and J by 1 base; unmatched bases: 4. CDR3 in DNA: TGCAGTGCTAGGCAGGGGGCGCGGAACACTGAAGCTTTCTTT. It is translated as CSARQGARNTEAFF.

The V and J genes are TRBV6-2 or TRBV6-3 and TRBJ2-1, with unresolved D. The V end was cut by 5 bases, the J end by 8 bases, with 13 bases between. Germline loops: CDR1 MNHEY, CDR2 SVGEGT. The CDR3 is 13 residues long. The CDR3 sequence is CASSRSPKYEQFF. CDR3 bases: TGTGCCAGCAGTCGGTCGCCTAAGTATGAGCAGTTCTTC.

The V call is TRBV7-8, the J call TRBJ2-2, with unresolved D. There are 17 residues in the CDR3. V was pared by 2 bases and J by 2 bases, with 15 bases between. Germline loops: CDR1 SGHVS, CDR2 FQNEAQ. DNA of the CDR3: TGTGCCAGCAGCTTAAACCCCCCCCTGGCAAACACCGGGGAGCTGTTTTTT. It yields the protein CASSLNPPLANTGELFF. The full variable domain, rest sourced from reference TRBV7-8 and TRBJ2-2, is GAGVSQSPRYKVAKRGQDVALRCDPISGHVSLFWYQQALGQGPEFLTYFQNEAQLDKSGLPSDRFFAERPEGSVSTLKIQRTQQEDSAVYLCASSLNPPLANTGELFFGEGSRLTVL.